This T cell receptor beta chain was recovered during a study of PD-1 blockade in classical Hodgkin lymphoma. Overall study findings and caveats: Although disease activity or prior therapy may be involved, causes of the repertoire differences remain undefined. Those achieving complete response showed baseline diversity like newly diagnosed patients. Exclusion removed patients who began nivolumab under 1 year after ASCT.

V was shortened by 5 bases and J by 1 base, with 8 bases between the two germline ends. The CDR3 is 13 residues long. Per germline, CDR1 KGHSH and CDR2 LQKENI. Details on this clone: What it recognizes is unknown.

Relapses following autologous stem cell transplantation were seen in all patients, with brentuximab vedotin exposure varying. Profiling relied on immunoSEQ multiplex PCR, and the TCRdb table lists in-frame clones only, not all of them. Of about 97,000 clones in the sample, 65% to 85% were seen once. The J gene is TRBJ1-1, the V gene TRBV18; D perhaps matches TRBD1 (5 bases). The receptor comes from a human donor with classical Hodgkin lymphoma. Material: peripheral blood mononuclear cells (PBMCs), obtained at baseline. The DNA of the CDR3 is TGTGCCAGCTCAGGGCAGGGGAACACTGAAGCTTTCTTT. Amino acid sequence: CASSGQGNTEAFF.